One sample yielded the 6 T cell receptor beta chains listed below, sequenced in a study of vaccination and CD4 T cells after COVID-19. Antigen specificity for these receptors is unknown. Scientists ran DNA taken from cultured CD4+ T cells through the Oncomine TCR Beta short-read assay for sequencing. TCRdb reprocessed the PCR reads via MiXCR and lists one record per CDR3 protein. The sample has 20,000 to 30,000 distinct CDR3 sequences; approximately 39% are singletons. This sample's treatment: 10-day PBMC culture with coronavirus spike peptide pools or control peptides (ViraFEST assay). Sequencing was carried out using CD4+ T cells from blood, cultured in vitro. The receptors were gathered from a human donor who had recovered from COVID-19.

CDR3 sequence reads: CATSRASEKLFF. The CDR3 nucleotides are TGTGCCACCAGCAGGGCCTCGGAAAAACTGTTTTTT. The chain links TRBV15 to TRBJ1-4; D call uncertain. CDR1 is LNHNV, CDR2 YYDKDF, per germline (reference sequence). The CDR3 covers 12 residues. V gave up 3 bases and J gave up 8 bases, with 7 bases separating them.

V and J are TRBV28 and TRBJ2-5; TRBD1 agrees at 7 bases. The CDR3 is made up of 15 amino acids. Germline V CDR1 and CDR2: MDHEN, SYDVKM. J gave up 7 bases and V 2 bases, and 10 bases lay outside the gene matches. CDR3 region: CASSLGTDRKGTQYF. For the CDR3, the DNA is TGTGCCAGCAGTTTAGGGACAGATAGGAAAGGGACCCAGTACTTC.

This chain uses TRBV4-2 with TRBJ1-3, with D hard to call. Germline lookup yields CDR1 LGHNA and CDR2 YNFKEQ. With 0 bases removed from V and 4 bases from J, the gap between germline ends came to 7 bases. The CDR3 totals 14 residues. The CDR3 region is CASSQDPRGNTIYF. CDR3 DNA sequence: TGTGCCAGCAGCCAAGATCCCCGGGGAAACACCATATATTTT.

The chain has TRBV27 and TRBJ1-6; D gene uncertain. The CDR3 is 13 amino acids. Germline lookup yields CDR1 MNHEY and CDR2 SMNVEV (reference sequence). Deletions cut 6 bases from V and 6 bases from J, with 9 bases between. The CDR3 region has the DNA TGTGCCAGCAGACGGGAGTTTAATTCACCCCTCCACTTT. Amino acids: CASRREFNSPLHF.

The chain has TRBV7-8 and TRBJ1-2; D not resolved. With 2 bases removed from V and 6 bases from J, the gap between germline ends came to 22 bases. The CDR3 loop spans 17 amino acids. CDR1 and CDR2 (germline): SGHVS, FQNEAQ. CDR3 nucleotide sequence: TGTGCCAGCAGCTTATGGCCCCAGTTGACAAGCACGGATGGCTACACCTTC. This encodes CASSLWPQLTSTDGYTF.

CDR3 sequence: CASSLDREYGYTF. DNA for the CDR3: TGCGCCAGCAGCTTGGACAGGGAGTATGGCTACACCTTC. J is TRBJ1-2 and V is TRBV5-1; possible D gene TRBD1, 6 bases. Germline lookup yields CDR1 SGHRS and CDR2 YFSETQ. V lost 0 bases and J 5 bases, leaving 8 bases between the germline ends. This CDR3 is 13 amino acids long.